The 12 T cell receptor beta chains listed next were all sequenced from one sample in a study of tissue T cells after allogeneic stem cell transplantation. Measured with immunoSEQ multiplex PCR; TCRdb has only the in-frame clones, and not every one. The data contain thousands of clones, approximately 64% of them singletons. Input material: blood. Every receptor here comes from a female BALB/c mouse in good health. The strain's MHC type: H2-d.

As to this clone: The genes are named according to mouse. Read sequence stops 1 residue before the CDR3 end, and the germline J gene provides the missing end. The chain combines TRBV31 with TRBJ2-3, with unresolved D. Per germline, CDR1 GKSSPN and CDR2 SITVG. V was trimmed by 0 bases and J by 3 bases, leaving 4 bases between them. The CDR3 has 12 residues. CDR3 sequence: CAWSLEAETLYF. CDR3 DNA (partial): TGTGCCTGGAGTCTGGAAGCAGAAACGCTGTAT. Variable domain in full (rest from reference TRBV31 and TRBJ2-3): AQTIHQWPVAEIKAVGSPLSLGCTIKGKSSPNLYWYWQATGGTLQQLFYSITVGQVESVVQLNLSASRPKDDQFILSTEKLLLSHSGFYLCAWSLEAETLYFGSGTRLTVL.

Concerning this clone: Mouse names are used for the genes. The CDR3 is cut off 1 residue early in the read; its end comes from the germline J gene. The chain has TRBV13-1 and TRBJ2-2; 7 bases line up with TRBD2. CDR3 length: 15 residues. The germline gives CDR1 NSHNY, CDR2 SYGAGN. V gave up 2 bases and J gave up 0 bases; unmatched junction bases: 1. CDR3 DNA (partial): TGTGCCAGCAGTGAAGACTGGGCAAACACCGGGCAGCTCTAC. Its protein is CASSEDWANTGQLY. The whole CDR3 sequence reads CASSEDWANTGQLYF.

This clone was seen once. Mouse names are used for the genes. The CDR3 is cut off 1 residue early in the read; its end comes from the germline J gene. This rearrangement joins TRBV3 to TRBJ1-1, with D unclear. Germline values: CDR1 SNHLY, CDR2 FYNGKV (reference sequence). Trimming pared 1 base from V and 1 base from J, leaving 4 bases between. This CDR3 has 13 amino acids. CDR3 sequence reads: CASSLEGNTEVFF. The DNA read from the CDR3 is TGTGCCAGCAGCTTAGAGGGAAACACAGAAGTCTTC. The full variable domain, with the rest looked up from reference TRBV3 and TRBJ1-1, is GPKVLQIPSHQIIDMGQMVTLNCDPVSNHLYFYWYKQILGQQMEFLVNFYNGKVMEKSKLFKDQFSVERPDGSYFTLKIQPTALEDSAVYFCASSLEGNTEVFFGKGTRLTVV.

Concerning this clone: These gene names are mouse names. From the germline J gene comes the end of the CDR3, since the read stops 1 residue before it. The chain is built from TRBV1 and TRBJ2-1; 14 bases are a match to TRBD2. V lost 7 bases, J lost 2 bases, and 7 bases stayed unmatched. Germline V gene lookup returns CDR1 NSQYPW and CDR2 LRSPGD (reference sequence). CDR3 size: 17 residues. This CDR3 reads CTCNRDWGGADYAEQFF. CDR3 bases read: TGCACCTGCAACCGGGACTGGGGGGGCGCGGACTATGCTGAGCAGTTC. Together with reference TRBV1 and TRBJ2-1, the CDR3 gives the full variable domain: VTLLEQNPRWRLVPRGQAVNLRCILKNSQYPWMSWYQQDLQKQLQWLFTLRSPGDKEVKSLPGADYLATRVTDTELRLQVANMSQGRTLYCTCNRDWGGADYAEQFFGPGTRLTVL.

Of note for this clone: Mouse germline and gene names are used. The observed sequence ends 1 residue before the CDR3 terminus, with the missing tail filled in from the germline J gene. Other DNA sequences from this sample encode an identical CDR3 as well. The rearrangement uses TRBV5 and TRBJ2-7; 8 nucleotides align to TRBD2. The germline gives CDR1 LGHNA, CDR2 YNLKQL (reference sequence). V lost 3 bases to trimming and J lost 0 bases; unmatched junction nucleotides: 4. The CDR3 sequence is 15 residues long. Here the CDR3 reads CASSQDWESSYEQYF. The sequenced CDR3 bases are TGTGCCAGCAGCCAGGACTGGGAGAGCTCCTATGAACAGTAC.

In regard to this clone: Gene names are the mouse ones. The CDR3 end is not reached by the read, which stops 1 residue before it; the germline J gene fills it in. V gene TRBV31 combines with J gene TRBJ2-2; D may be TRBD1 or TRBD2 (5 bases each). The CDR3 length is 14 residues. Between the trimmed V and J ends, which lost 2 bases and 2 bases, there was a span of 9 bases. Germline V gene lookup returns CDR1 GKSSPN and CDR2 SITVG. The CDR3 sequence: CAWSGGANTGQLYF. The CDR3 bases that were read are TGTGCCTGGAGTGGAGGGGCGAACACCGGGCAGCTCTAC.

With respect to this clone: Mouse germline and gene names are used. CDR3 amino acids: CASSSEWGVGEQYF. The covered CDR3 bases are TGTGCCAGCAGTTCAGAGTGGGGGGTGGGTGAACAGTAC. The chain carries TRBV14 and TRBJ2-7; TRBD2 agrees at 7 bases. The missing CDR3 end, 1 residue past where the read stops, is filled in from the germline J gene. Germline assignment: CDR1 SGHDT and CDR2 FRDEAV. The CDR3 runs to 14 residues. J gave up 6 bases and V 3 bases, and 9 bases lay outside the gene matches.

A word on this clone: Gene names follow the mouse nomenclature. The read gets to within 1 residue of the CDR3 end, and the germline J gene fills in the rest. The V and J genes are TRBV5 and TRBJ1-1; the D is unclear. This CDR3 is 12 amino acids long. Looked up from germline, CDR1 is LGHNA and CDR2 is YNLKQL (reference sequence). The V gene lost 2 bases and the J gene lost 4 bases, with 5 bases spanning the gap. CDR3 residues: CASSQKRTEVFF. CDR3 DNA, as far as it was read: TGTGCCAGCAGCCAAAAGCGCACAGAAGTCTTC.

A note on this clone: The gene names here belong to mouse. The CDR3 end lies 1 residue beyond the end of the read and is filled in from the germline J gene. The chain links TRBV1 to TRBJ2-3, with 8 bases aligning to TRBD1. The V and J ends lost 0 bases and 3 bases, in that order; junction bases with no gene match: 2. The germline gives CDR1 NSQYPW, CDR2 LRSPGD (reference sequence). This CDR3 comprises 15 residues. CDR3: CTCSADPGGAETLYF. The CDR3 DNA, read in part, is TGCACCTGCAGTGCAGATCCAGGGGGCGCAGAAACGCTGTAT.

On this clone itself: Each gene name is a mouse one. The observed sequence ends 1 residue before the CDR3 terminus, with the missing tail filled in from the germline J gene. V gene TRBV22 combines with J gene TRBJ1-1; the listed D gene, TRBD1, was not tested against the DNA. TRBV22 is annotated as a pseudogene. The CDR3 consists of 13 residues. The sequenced part of the CDR3 DNA is TGTGCCAGCAGTTGTCCAGCAAACACAGAAGTCTTC. This gives the protein CASSCPANTEVF. The complete CDR3 protein is CASSCPANTEVFF.

This clone was observed a handful of times. Here the gene names and germline are mouse. The read is 1 residue too short to cover the CDR3 end, so that end is filled in from the germline J gene. The V call is TRBV1, the J call TRBJ2-1, with 8 bases fitting TRBD2. Germline V gene data show CDR1 as NSQYPW and CDR2 as LRSPGD (reference sequence). CDR3 length equals 13 residues. V shed 3 bases, J shed 5 bases, and the junction held 0 bases outside the gene matches. The covered CDR3 bases are TGCACCTGCAGTGCTGGGGGGGATGCTGAGCAGTTC. This sequence encodes CTCSAGGDAEQF. In full, the CDR3 reads CTCSAGGDAEQFF.

Turning to this clone: Gene names are mouse gene names. The CDR3 goes on 1 residue after the read ends, and that part is filled in from the germline J gene. The chain uses TRBV4 and TRBJ2-1; weak D call: TRBD1 (6 bases). V gave up 8 bases and J gave up 3 bases, with 11 bases separating them. CDR3 length: 13 residues. Germline CDR1 is LGHDT and CDR2 is YNNKQL (reference sequence). The sequenced CDR3 bases are TGTGCCAGCGGACAGACCTTCTATGCTGAGCAGTTC. Its translation is CASGQTFYAEQF. The complete CDR3 sequence is CASGQTFYAEQFF.